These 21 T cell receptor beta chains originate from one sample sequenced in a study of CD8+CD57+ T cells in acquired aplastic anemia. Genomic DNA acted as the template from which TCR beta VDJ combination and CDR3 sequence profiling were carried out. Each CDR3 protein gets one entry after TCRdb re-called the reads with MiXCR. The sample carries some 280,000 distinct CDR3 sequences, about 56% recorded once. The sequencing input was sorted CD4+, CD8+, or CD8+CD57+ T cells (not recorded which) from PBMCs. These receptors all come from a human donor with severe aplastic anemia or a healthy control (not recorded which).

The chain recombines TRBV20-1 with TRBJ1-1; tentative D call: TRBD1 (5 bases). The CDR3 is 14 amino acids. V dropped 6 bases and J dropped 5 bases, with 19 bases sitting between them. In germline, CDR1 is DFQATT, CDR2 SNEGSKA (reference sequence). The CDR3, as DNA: TGCAGTGCGAGGGAGGGGATGGGTGCGACTGAAGCTTTCTTT. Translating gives CSAREGMGATEAFF.

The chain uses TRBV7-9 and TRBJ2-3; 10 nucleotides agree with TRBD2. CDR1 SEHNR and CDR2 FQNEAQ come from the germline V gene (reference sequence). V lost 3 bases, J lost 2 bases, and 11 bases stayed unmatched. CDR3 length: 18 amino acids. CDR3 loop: CASSFKGLLAGSTDTQYF. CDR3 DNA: TGTGCCAGCAGCTTTAAGGGGCTACTAGCGGGATCCACAGATACGCAGTATTTT.

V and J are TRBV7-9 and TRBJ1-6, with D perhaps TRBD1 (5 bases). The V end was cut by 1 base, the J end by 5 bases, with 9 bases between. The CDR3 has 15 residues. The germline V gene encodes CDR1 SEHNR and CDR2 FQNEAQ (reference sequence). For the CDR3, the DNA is TGTGCCAGCAGCTTAGTACGGGGGAATAATTCACCCCTCCACTTT. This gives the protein CASSLVRGNNSPLHF.

In DNA, the CDR3 is TGCAGTGCTAGAGGGGAGACGGCTTTCTTT. Its protein is CSARGETAFF. The genes are TRBV20-1 and TRBJ1-1; D is ambiguous. The CDR3 is made up of 10 amino acids. Between the trimmed V and J ends, which lost 1 base and 11 bases, there was a span of 8 bases. Germline V gene sequence: CDR1 DFQATT, CDR2 SNEGSKA (reference sequence).

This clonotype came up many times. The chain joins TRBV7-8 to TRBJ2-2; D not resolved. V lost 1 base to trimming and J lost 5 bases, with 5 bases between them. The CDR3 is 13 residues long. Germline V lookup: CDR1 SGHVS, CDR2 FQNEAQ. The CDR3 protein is CASSLDGTGELFF. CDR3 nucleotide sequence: TGTGCCAGCAGCTTAGACGGAACCGGGGAGCTGTTTTTT.

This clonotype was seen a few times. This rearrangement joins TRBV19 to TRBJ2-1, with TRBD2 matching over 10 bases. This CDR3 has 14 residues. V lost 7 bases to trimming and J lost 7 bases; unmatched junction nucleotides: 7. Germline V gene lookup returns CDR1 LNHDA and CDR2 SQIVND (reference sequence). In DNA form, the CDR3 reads TGTGCCAGTAAGAATAGCGGGGGGTTAAATGAGCAGTTCTTC. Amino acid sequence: CASKNSGGLNEQFF.

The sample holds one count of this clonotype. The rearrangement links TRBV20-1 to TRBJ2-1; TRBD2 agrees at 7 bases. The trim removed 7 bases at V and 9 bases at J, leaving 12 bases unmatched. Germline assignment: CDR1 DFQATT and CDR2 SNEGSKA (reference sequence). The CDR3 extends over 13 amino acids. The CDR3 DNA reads TGCAGTGGAATGGGACTAACGATAGGTGAGCAGTTCTTC. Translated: CSGMGLTIGEQFF.

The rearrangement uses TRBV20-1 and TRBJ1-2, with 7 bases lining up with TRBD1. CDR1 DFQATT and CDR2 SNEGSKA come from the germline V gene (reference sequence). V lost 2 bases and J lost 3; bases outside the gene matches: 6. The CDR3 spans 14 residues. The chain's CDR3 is CSARRSGTDYGYTF. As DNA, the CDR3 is TGCAGTGCTAGAAGGAGCGGGACAGACTATGGCTACACCTTC.

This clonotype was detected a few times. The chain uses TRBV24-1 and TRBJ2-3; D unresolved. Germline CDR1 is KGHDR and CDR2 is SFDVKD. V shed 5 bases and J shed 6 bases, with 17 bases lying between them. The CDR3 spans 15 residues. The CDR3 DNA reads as TGTGCCACCAGTGGACCGGATCGCTCGTCGGATACGCAGTATTTT. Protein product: CATSGPDRSSDTQYF.

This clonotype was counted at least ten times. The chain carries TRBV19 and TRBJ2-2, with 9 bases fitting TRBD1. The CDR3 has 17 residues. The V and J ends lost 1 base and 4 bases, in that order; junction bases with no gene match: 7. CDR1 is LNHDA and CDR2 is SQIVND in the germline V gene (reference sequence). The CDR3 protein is CASSIGFGTGSTGELFF. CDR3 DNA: TGTGCCAGTAGTATAGGTTTTGGGACAGGGAGCACCGGGGAGCTGTTTTTT.

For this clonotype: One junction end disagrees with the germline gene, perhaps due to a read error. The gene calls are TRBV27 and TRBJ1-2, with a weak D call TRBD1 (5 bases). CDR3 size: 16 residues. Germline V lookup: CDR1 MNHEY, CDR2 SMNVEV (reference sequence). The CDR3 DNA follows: TGTGCCAGCAGTTTAACCAGGGCCTCAAACCACTATAGCTACACCTTC. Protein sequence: CASSLTRASNHYSYTF.

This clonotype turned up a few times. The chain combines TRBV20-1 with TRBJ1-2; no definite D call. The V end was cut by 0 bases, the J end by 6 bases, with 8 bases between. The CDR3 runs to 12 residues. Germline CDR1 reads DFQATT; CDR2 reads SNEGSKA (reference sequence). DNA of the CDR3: TGCAGTGCTAGAGATCAGATAGATGGCTACACCTTC. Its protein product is CSARDQIDGYTF.

The CDR3 reads CASSLVLDRVPYEQYF. The CDR3 DNA follows: TGTGCCAGCAGCTTAGTATTGGACAGGGTACCCTACGAGCAGTACTTC. The chain is built from TRBV7-3 and TRBJ2-7; 8 positions match TRBD1. CDR3 length: 16 residues. CDR1 SGHTA and CDR2 FQGTGA come from the germline V gene. The trim removed 2 bases at V and 2 bases at J, leaving 8 bases unmatched.

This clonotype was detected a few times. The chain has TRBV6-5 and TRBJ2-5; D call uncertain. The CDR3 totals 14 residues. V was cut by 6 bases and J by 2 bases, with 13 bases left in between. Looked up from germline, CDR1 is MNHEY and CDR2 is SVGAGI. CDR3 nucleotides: TGTGCCAGCAGCTTGGTTTGGGGACAAGAGACCCAGTACTTC. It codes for CASSLVWGQETQYF.

The CDR3 reads CATSDPGQGIQTQYF. For the CDR3, the DNA is TGTGCCACCAGTGATCCAGGACAGGGGATCCAGACCCAGTACTTC. The chain links TRBV24-1 to TRBJ2-5, with 9 bases that match TRBD1. The germline gives CDR1 KGHDR, CDR2 SFDVKD. This CDR3 region has 15 residues. V dropped 3 bases and J dropped 6; count of bases not matched to a gene: 7.

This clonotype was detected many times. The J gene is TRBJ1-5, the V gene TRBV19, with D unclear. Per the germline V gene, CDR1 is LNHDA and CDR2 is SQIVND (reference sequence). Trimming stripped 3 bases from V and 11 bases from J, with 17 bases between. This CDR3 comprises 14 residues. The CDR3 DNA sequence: TGTGCCAGTAGTATTGAGGCAGGCCATGGAGCCCAGCATTTT. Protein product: CASSIEAGHGAQHF.

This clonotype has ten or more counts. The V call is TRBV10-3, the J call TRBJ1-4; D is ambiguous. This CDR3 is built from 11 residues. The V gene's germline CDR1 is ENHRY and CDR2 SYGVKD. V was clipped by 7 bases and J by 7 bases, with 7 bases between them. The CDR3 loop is CAIKKAEKLFF. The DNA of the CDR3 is TGTGCCATCAAAAAGGCTGAAAAACTGTTTTTT.

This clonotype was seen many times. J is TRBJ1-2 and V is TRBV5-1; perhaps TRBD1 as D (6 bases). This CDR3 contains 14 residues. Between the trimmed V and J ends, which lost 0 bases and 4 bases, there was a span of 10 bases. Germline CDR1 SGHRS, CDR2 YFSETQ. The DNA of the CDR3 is TGCGCCAGCAGCTTGGGAACAGGGCGCTATGGCTACACCTTC. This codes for CASSLGTGRYGYTF.

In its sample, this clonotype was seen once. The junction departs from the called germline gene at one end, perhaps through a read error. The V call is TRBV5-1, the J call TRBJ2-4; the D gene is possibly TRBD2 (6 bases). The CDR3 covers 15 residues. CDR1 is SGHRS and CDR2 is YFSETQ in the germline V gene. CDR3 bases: TGCGCCAGCAGCTTCGACCCGGGGGTGGAAAACGTTCAGTACTTC. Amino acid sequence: CASSFDPGVENVQYF.

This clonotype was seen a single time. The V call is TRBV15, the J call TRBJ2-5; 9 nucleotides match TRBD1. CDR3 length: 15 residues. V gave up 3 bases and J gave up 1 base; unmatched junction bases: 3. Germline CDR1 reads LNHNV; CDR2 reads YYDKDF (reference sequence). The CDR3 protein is CATSSGQGIQETQYF. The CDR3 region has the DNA TGTGCCACCAGCAGTGGACAGGGGATCCAAGAGACCCAGTACTTC. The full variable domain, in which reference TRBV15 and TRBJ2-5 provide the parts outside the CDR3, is DAMVIQNPRYQVTQFGKPVTLSCSQTLNHNVMYWYQQKSSQAPKLLFHYYDKDFNNEADTPDNFQSRRPNTSFCFLDIRSPGLGDTAMYLCATSSGQGIQETQYFGPGTRLLVL.

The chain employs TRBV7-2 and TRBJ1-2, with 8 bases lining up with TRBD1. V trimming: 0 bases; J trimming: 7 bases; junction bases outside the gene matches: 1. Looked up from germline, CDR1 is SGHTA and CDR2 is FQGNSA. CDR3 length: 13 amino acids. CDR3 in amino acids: CASSLAQGAGYTF. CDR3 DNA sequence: TGTGCCAGCAGCTTAGCTCAGGGGGCTGGCTACACCTTC.